Following are 17 T cell receptor beta chains from one sample sequenced in a study of OX40 agonist ivuxolimab in advanced cancers. TCRdb keeps only in-frame clones here, not all; method: immunoSEQ multiplex PCR. The sample records roughly 30,000 clones, 86% being singletons. This specimen was CD4+ or CD8+ T cells sorted from blood, taken in a trial of the OX40 agonist ivuxolimab. The source is an adult with an advanced solid tumor such as melanoma, head and neck, liver or kidney cancer.

The chain uses TRBV11-3 and TRBJ1-2, with 8 positions matching TRBD1. Unmatched junction bases numbered 12, after V lost 4 bases and J lost 2 bases. CDR3 length: 17 amino acids. Germline loops: CDR1 SGHNT, CDR2 YENEEA. CDR3 sequence: CASSYLRGPSGNYGYTF. DNA for the CDR3: TGTGCCAGCAGCTACCTCAGGGGGCCTTCAGGGAACTATGGCTACACCTTC.

The J gene is TRBJ2-7, the V gene TRBV29-1, with 9 nucleotides matching TRBD1. CDR1 and CDR2 from the germline V gene are SQVTM and ANQGSEA. The CDR3 sequence is 14 residues long. The V gene end was trimmed by 2 bases and the J gene end by 6 bases; junction bases not matched to a gene: 8. CDR3 loop: CSVEPGTGSSEQYF. The DNA for the CDR3 is TGCAGCGTTGAACCCGGGACAGGGTCTTCCGAGCAGTACTTC.

This clone was counted once. The chain has TRBV6-1 and TRBJ1-1; 8 bases line up with TRBD1. Germline V lookup: CDR1 MNHNS, CDR2 SASEGT. The CDR3 has 14 residues. V was clipped by 5 bases and J by 11 bases; unmatched bases: 13. For the CDR3, the DNA is TGTGCCAGCAGTCCCCTTGATCTGACAGGGGATGCTTTCTTT. It encodes CASSPLDLTGDAFF.

The rearrangement uses TRBV19 and TRBJ1-5; possible D gene TRBD1, 5 bases. The V and J ends lost 10 bases and 6 bases respectively, with 16 bases between them. Germline V lookup: CDR1 LNHDA, CDR2 SQIVND (reference sequence). The CDR3 length is 13 residues. CDR3 bases: TGTGCCACCCTCGACAGTTTTGGTCAGCCCCAGCATTTT. Translation gives CATLDSFGQPQHF. The full variable domain, with the rest looked up from reference TRBV19 and TRBJ1-5, is DGGITQSPKYLFRKEGQNVTLSCEQNLNHDAMYWYRQDPGQGLRLIYYSQIVNDFQKGDIAEGYSVSREKKESFPLTVTSAQKNPTAFYLCATLDSFGQPQHFGDGTRLSIL.

The J gene is TRBJ2-7, the V gene TRBV9; D might be TRBD2 (5 bases). CDR3 length equals 14 residues. The V end lost 2 bases, the J end lost 2 bases, and 11 bases lay between the germline ends. Germline-derived CDR1 and CDR2 are SGDLS and YYNGEE. The CDR3 here is CASSVFEGPYEQYF. The CDR3 nucleotides are TGTGCCAGCAGCGTTTTCGAGGGCCCCTACGAGCAGTACTTC.

This chain links TRBV2 with TRBJ1-5; 7 nucleotides line up with TRBD1. Trimming took 1 base from V and 0 from J; bases not matched to a gene: 6. CDR3 length: 17 residues. CDR1 and CDR2 from the germline V gene are SNHLY and FYNNEI. CDR3 loop: CASSEVGGAFSNQPQHF. CDR3 DNA sequence: TGTGCCAGCAGTGAAGTAGGGGGCGCCTTTAGCAATCAGCCCCAGCATTTT.

This clone was detected once. The V gene is TRBV6-5, the J gene TRBJ1-2; maybe TRBD1 (5 bases). CDR1 is MNHEY and CDR2 is SVGAGI in the germline V gene. CDR3 length: 13 residues. V lost 6 bases and J lost 7, with 15 bases in between. For the CDR3, the DNA is TGTGCCAGCAGCCCCCCGGGGGAAGGTGGCTACACCTTC. As protein: CASSPPGEGGYTF.

The rearrangement joins TRBV27 to TRBJ2-7; the match to TRBD2 covers 11 bases. V dropped 6 bases and J dropped 2; count of bases not matched to a gene: 3. The germline CDR1 and CDR2 sequences are MNHEY and SMNVEV (reference sequence). This CDR3 contains 14 residues. The CDR3 sequence is CASRLSGGAYEQYF. CDR3 coding DNA: TGTGCCAGCAGACTTAGCGGGGGGGCCTACGAGCAGTACTTC.

This rearrangement joins TRBV29-1 to TRBJ1-1; possibly TRBD1 for D (5 bases). The germline gives CDR1 SQVTM, CDR2 ANQGSEA. Trimming took off 4 bases at V and 1 base at J, with 22 bases between the two ends. This CDR3 has 17 amino acids. Written as DNA, the CDR3 is TGCAGCGTTGTAGGACTGGACGAGGGGAGGTGGAACACTGAAGCTTTCTTT. It yields the protein CSVVGLDEGRWNTEAFF.

This clone was found a few times. The junction differs from germline at one of its ends, possibly a read error. The chain links TRBV11-2 to TRBJ1-1, with a tentative D call TRBD1 (5 bases). Germline V gene lookup returns CDR1 SGHAT and CDR2 FQNNGV. This CDR3 region has 10 residues. The CDR3: CASSLDRQIF. The DNA for the CDR3 is TGTGCCAGCAGCTTAGACCGACAGATTTTT.

Of note for this clone: Other DNA variants within this sample encode the same CDR3. The chain recombines TRBV4-2 with TRBJ2-6, with a tentative D call TRBD2 (6 bases). CDR3 length equals 16 residues. V was shortened by 0 bases and J by 1 base, with 7 bases between the two germline ends. From germline, CDR1 is LGHNA and CDR2 YNFKEQ. DNA of the CDR3: TGTGCCAGCAGCCAAGAGGAGGGATCTGGGGCCAACGTCCTGACTTTC. The encoded protein is CASSQEEGSGANVLTF.

The chain has TRBV19 and TRBJ1-6; D gene unclear. This CDR3 contains 16 residues. Germline V lookup: CDR1 LNHDA, CDR2 SQIVND (reference sequence). The V end lost 9 bases, the J end lost 4 bases, and 19 bases lay between the germline ends. CDR3 sequence: CASQLHPGAYNSPLHF. Here the CDR3 DNA reads TGTGCCAGCCAACTCCACCCAGGAGCGTATAATTCACCCCTCCACTTT. The variable domain in full, with the rest retrieved from reference TRBV19 and TRBJ1-6, is DGGITQSPKYLFRKEGQNVTLSCEQNLNHDAMYWYRQDPGQGLRLIYYSQIVNDFQKGDIAEGYSVSREKKESFPLTVTSAQKNPTAFYLCASQLHPGAYNSPLHFGNGTRLTVT.

This clone was detected only a few times. The gene calls are TRBV13 and TRBJ2-1, with D uncertain. Germline V CDR1 and CDR2: PRHDT, FYEKMQ (reference sequence). The ends were cut back, 4 bases at V and 7 bases at J, with 11 bases in the middle. This CDR3 region has 13 residues. The CDR3 DNA follows: TGTGCCAGCAGCTCCACCCAGGAGAATGAGCAGTTCTTC. Amino acids: CASSSTQENEQFF.

This chain links TRBV27 with TRBJ1-1; weak D call: TRBD1 (6 bases). The CDR3 spans 13 residues. Germline CDR1 reads MNHEY; CDR2 reads SMNVEV (reference sequence). V was trimmed by 6 bases and J by 5 bases, leaving 13 bases between them. In nucleotides, the CDR3 is TGTGCCAGCAGGGGAGGGGGGAGGACTGAAGCTTTCTTT. Residues: CASRGGGRTEAFF.

The genes are TRBV14 and TRBJ2-3, with 9 bases identical to TRBD2. This CDR3 comprises 17 residues. Germline V gene lookup returns CDR1 SGHDN and CDR2 FVKESK. J was trimmed by 4 bases and V by 4 bases; bases with no gene match: 12. The CDR3 protein is CASSLIAGELTSDTQYF. The CDR3, as DNA: TGTGCCAGCAGCCTGATAGCGGGGGAACTCACCTCAGATACGCAGTATTTT.

The chain has TRBV7-7 and TRBJ2-5; D gene unclear. V lost 2 bases and J lost 7, with 17 bases in between. Germline V gene data show CDR1 as SSHAT and CDR2 as FNYEAQ (reference sequence). The length of the CDR3 is 15 residues. The CDR3 reads CASSLNMEQEGTQYF. The CDR3 nucleotides are TGTGCCAGCAGCTTAAATATGGAACAAGAAGGGACCCAGTACTTC.

V is TRBV6-6 and J is TRBJ2-2; D gene uncertain. Germline V gene lookup returns CDR1 MNHNY and CDR2 SVGAGI (reference sequence). Trimming left V 5 bases short and J 0 bases short, with 10 bases between. The CDR3 spans 15 residues. The CDR3 is CASSGVSPNTGELFF. CDR3 nucleotide sequence: TGTGCCAGCAGTGGGGTGAGCCCGAACACCGGGGAGCTGTTTTTT.